This TCR beta chain was recovered during a study of breast tumors, draining lymph nodes, adjacent tissues (dated by TCRdb to the mid-2010s). About the investigation overall: Breast cancer patients provided tumor, adjacent nontumor tissue and axillary lymph nodes, and the study compared the TCR beta repertoires across these three sources. In human breast cancer, the study set out to assess how tumor, surrounding tissue and draining lymph node repertoires relate to one another and whether T cells might be exchanged between them.

Its CDR3 holds 13 amino acids, cysteine through phenylalanine. Only the CDR3 DNA is retained, 39 bases long and in frame from the first base. Relative to germline, V is 6 bases shorter and J is 4 bases shorter, with 10 bases between their ends. Via the germline V gene (reference sequence), CDR1 is LNHDA and CDR2 SQIVND. What the research found in general, with its limitations: Tumor and nontumor tissue repertoires were significantly more similar in luminal-like than in basal-like breast cancer. The conclusion that tumor T cells originate in lymph nodes was presented as consistent with a hypothesis rather than as directly demonstrated. Tumor T-cell repertoires showed less diversity than lymph node repertoires and more diversity than nontumor tissue repertoires, and tumor T-cell repertoires showed preferential V and J gene usage. The data were considered consistent with most tumor T cells being derived from the lymph node and subsequently expanding within tumor tissue.

Sequenced using an Illumina HiSeq 2000. TCR beta chain libraries were generated by multiplex PCR amplification. The amplified TCR beta chain products were analyzed by high-throughput sequencing. Clones were called with MiXCR by TCRdb after fastp trimmed the public reads at Q25, and only in-frame beta chains were retained. Each CDR3 protein gets just one entry, which takes the most common genes and DNA from the rows behind it. This sample holds 50,000 to 75,000 distinct CDR3 sequences; roughly 57% were observed only once. Less than 20% of the sample is held by the ten biggest clonotypes. On this clonotype itself: Its antigen is not yet known. Nothing much larger sits one base from this clone, and base qualities are not available.

The TCR comes from a female donor with breast cancer. Some clones in this sample may be carry-over from other donors' samples. The chain is assembled from TRBV19 and TRBJ2-1; TRBD1 is possibly the D segment (6 matching bases). Material: breast tumor tissue. The CDR3: CASRIRGYNEQFF. The DNA sequence is TGTGCCAGTAGGATTAGGGGGTACAATGAGCAGTTCTTC. Full variable domain (CDR3 extended with the reference TRBV19 and TRBJ2-1 proteins): DGGITQSPKYLFRKEGQNVTLSCEQNLNHDAMYWYRQDPGQGLRLIYYSQIVNDFQKGDIAEGYSVSREKKESFPLTVTSAQKNPTAFYLCASRIRGYNEQFFGPGTRLTVL.